This T cell receptor (beta chain) came from a study of T cell changes during pregnancy in multiple sclerosis (dated by TCRdb to between 2018 and 2020). About the study as a whole: Changes in the T cell repertoire over the course of pregnancy were examined in this study in women with multiple sclerosis.

In the case of this clone: Its antigen is unknown. Per-nucleotide qualities are absent, and no much larger clonotype sits a single base away.

The library came from the immunoSEQ multiplex PCR assay. In its TCRdb copy, this immuneACCESS table keeps in-frame sequences only and misses some clones. Where compared with another copy, unresolved V genes explain less than half of these, and the others have no known cause. This sample has roughly 15,000 clones in its table, and approximately 85% of those were observed once. The top ten constitute approximately 11% of the sample. The CDR3 goes from the cysteine to the phenylalanine over 17 residues. Just CDR3 DNA is preserved here, 51 bases in frame from base 1. This TCR came from a female donor in good health, enrolled as a control in a pregnancy study. The sample consisted of CD8+ T cells from peripheral blood mononuclear cells, taken in the second trimester of pregnancy. The chain is made from TRBV21-1 and TRBJ2-7; TRBD2, as called in the table, went unchecked against the DNA. TRBV21-1 is assigned pseudogene status. The CDR3 corresponds to CASSPLPVTPYPYEQYF. The nucleotide sequence reads TGTGCCAGCAGCCCCCTCCCCGTGACTCCTTATCCCTACGAGCAGTACTTC.